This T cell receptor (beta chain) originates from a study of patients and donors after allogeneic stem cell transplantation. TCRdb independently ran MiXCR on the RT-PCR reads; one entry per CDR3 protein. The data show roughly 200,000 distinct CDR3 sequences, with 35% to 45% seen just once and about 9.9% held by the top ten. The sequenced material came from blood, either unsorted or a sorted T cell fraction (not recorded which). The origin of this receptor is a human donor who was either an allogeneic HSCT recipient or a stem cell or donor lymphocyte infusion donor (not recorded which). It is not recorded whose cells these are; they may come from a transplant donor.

The CDR3 sequence: CASSSRRGGYNEQFF. The CDR3, as DNA: TGTGCCAGCAGTTCACGCAGGGGGGGCTACAATGAGCAGTTCTTC. V and J are TRBV27 and TRBJ2-1; the D call may be TRBD1 or TRBD2 (7 bases each). In germline, CDR1 is MNHEY, CDR2 SMNVEV (reference sequence). V dropped 4 bases and J dropped 3 bases, with 13 bases sitting between them. The CDR3 sequence is 15 residues long.